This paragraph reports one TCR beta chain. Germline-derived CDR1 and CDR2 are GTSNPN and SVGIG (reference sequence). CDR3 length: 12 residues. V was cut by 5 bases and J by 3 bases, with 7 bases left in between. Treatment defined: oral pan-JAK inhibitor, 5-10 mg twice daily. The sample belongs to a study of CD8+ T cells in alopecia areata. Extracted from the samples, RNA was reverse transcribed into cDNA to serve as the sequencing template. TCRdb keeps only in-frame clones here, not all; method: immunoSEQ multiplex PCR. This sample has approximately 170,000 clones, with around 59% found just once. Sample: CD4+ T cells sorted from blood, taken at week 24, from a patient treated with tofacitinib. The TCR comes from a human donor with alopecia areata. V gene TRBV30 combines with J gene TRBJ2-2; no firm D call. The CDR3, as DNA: TGTGCCTGGGCCTTCCACACCGGGGAGCTGTTTTTT. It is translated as CAWAFHTGELFF.